The present entry profiles one T cell receptor (beta chain) with its context. There is no known antigen for this receptor. Base quality data are lacking; no much larger clone is found one base away. These data originate in a study of blood T cell repertoires in COVID-19 (dated by TCRdb to about 2020). At the level of the whole study: Collaborator samples came from the United States, Italy and Spain and covered acute and convalescent phases of COVID-19. The material from the prospective study consisted of cDNA or gDNA derived from T cells, B-cell-depleted T cells, or PBMCs. The dataset comprised deeply sampled blood TCRbeta repertoires from subjects exposed to, actively infected with, or recovered from COVID-19. The repertoires were released in a freely available public database intended as a resource for research on the immune response to SARS-CoV-2. Samples came from the ongoing ImmuneRACE study (first 160 participants) plus 1,254 subjects from 6 global collaborators. A de-identified subject ID, COVID-19 status, age in years and sex were almost always included in the sample metadata. HLA class I and class II types, where available, came from metadata supplied by the sample provider rather than from assay-based typing.

In the prospective study, participants were about 18 to 95 years old, resided in approximately 22 geographic areas of the United States, and were enrolled through a virtual design. In the prospective study, participants were assigned to cohorts based on the clinical history participants reported in a screening survey and a study questionnaire. Recovered participants in ImmuneRACE Cohort 3 were defined by two consecutive negative NP/OP PCR tests, clearance by a healthcare professional, or resolution of symptoms. Mobile phlebotomists in the prospective study collected whole blood, serum and a nasopharyngeal or oropharyngeal swab from every participant. Additional blood draws and questionnaires over a roughly two-month period could optionally be provided by prospective study participants. Prospective study blood samples were shipped either frozen or at room temperature before DNA extraction. Summary of the overall study and its limitations: The amount of clinical and demographic metadata varied by source and participant and was provided uncurated.

TCRbeta CDR3 regions were amplified from genomic DNA by means of the immunoSEQ Assay, a bias-controlled multiplex PCR. Turning to the authors' computational methods: The number of nucleated cells in each sample was estimated from the amplification of reference gene primers within the assay. To quantify the absolute abundance of each unique TCRbeta CDR3 rearrangement, sequence reads were collapsed and filtered. Productive Simpson clonality was computed per sample as the square root of Simpson's diversity index over productive rearrangements. This is the immuneACCESS table as TCRdb keeps it, with only in-frame sequences that have V and J called. A part of the clones is gone; compared with another copy, unresolved V genes explain less than half, and the rest is unexplained. V and J calls and clone size are as listed in that table; D and trimming were resolved from the DNA. The sample records around 300,000 clones, just under 90% of which are singletons. The top ten clones comprise less than 2% of the sample.

What was sequenced was PBMCs or T cells enriched from blood (not recorded which). The sequence was collected from a woman in her sixties or seventies who had recovered from COVID-19.

The nucleotide sequence reads as follows: TGCGCCAGCAGCAAAGCAGAATTAGCGGAATACTACAATGAGCAGTTCTTC. Its protein is CASSKAELAEYYNEQFF. The receptor chain draws on TRBV5-1 and TRBJ2-1; TRBD2 is a weak D gene call, 6 bases matching. Inclusive of the bounding cysteine and phenylalanine, the CDR3 is 17 residues long. Only the CDR3 region is kept as DNA, spanning 51 bases read in frame from base 1. The junction carries 20 bases between V and J, which are trimmed by 4 bases and 3 bases respectively. CDR1 SGHRS and CDR2 YFSETQ were looked up in the germline V gene.